Sequencing of this T cell receptor (beta chain) was carried out in a study of cytomegalovirus exposure and HLA in healthy donors. Researchers ran the PCR with 60 Vbeta and 13 Jbeta primers. Measured with immunoSEQ multiplex PCR; TCRdb has only the in-frame clones, and not every one. Of 80,000 to 95,000 clones listed, about 83% are singletons. On this clone: No antigen is known for it.

Participants comprised healthy donors of bone marrow. Findings and limits, study-wide: A later analysis reportedly found that, within productive TCRs, an Asian-associated ancestry cluster had fewer N-insertions than the mean observed across the approximately 700 donors. Further analysis, carried out later, found HLA-associated TCR beta chains more clonally expanded than equally common other chains.

Germline V gene lookup returns CDR1 MNHEY and CDR2 SVGAGI. Trimming shortened V by 5 bases and J by 6 bases, and 11 bases separated the two germline ends. The CDR3 consists of 13 residues. The rearrangement joins TRBV6-5 to TRBJ2-1; tentative D call: TRBD1 (6 bases). Sequencing was carried out using PBMCs. This receptor was identified in a woman aged 18-35 years in good health and CMV-seropositive. The CDR3 loop reads CASSKGTSNEQFF. DNA of the CDR3: TGTGCCAGCAGTAAAGGGACATCCAATGAGCAGTTCTTC.